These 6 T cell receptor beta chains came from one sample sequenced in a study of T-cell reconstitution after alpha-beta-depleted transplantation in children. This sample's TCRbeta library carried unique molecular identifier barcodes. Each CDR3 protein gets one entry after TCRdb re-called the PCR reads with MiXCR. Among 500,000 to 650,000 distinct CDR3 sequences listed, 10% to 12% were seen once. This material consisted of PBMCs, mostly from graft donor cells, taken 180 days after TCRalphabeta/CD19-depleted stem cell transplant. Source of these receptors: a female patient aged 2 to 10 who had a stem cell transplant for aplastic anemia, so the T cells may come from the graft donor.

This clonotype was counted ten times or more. The CDR3 spells CASSSSGTSGELFF. The CDR3 DNA is TGTGCCAGCAGCTCTAGCGGGACCAGCGGGGAGCTGTTTTTT. The rearrangement uses TRBV7-9 and TRBJ2-2; TRBD2 agrees at 9 bases. Unmatched junction bases numbered 4, after V lost 4 bases and J lost 7 bases. Germline CDR1 is SEHNR and CDR2 is FQNEAQ (reference sequence). CDR3 size: 14 residues.

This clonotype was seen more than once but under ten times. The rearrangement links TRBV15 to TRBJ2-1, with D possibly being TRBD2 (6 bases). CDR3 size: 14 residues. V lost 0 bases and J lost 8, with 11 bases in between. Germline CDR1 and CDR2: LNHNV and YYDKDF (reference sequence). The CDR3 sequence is CATSRDGGRDEQFF. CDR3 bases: TGTGCCACCAGCAGAGATGGAGGGCGGGATGAGCAGTTCTTC.

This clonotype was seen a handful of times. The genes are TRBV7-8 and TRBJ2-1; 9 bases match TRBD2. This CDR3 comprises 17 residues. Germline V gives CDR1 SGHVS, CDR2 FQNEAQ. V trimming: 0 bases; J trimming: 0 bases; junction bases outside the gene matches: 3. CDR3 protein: CASSLARGGSSYNEQFF. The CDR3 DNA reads TGTGCCAGCAGCTTAGCGCGGGGGGGGAGCTCCTACAATGAGCAGTTCTTC.

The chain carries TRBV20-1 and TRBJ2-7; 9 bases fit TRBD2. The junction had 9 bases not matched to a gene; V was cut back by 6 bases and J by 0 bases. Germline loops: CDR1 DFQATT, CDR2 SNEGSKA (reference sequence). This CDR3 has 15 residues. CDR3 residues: CSARLAGSSSYEQYF. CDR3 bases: TGCAGTGCCCGCCTAGCGGGGTCAAGCTCCTACGAGCAGTACTTC.

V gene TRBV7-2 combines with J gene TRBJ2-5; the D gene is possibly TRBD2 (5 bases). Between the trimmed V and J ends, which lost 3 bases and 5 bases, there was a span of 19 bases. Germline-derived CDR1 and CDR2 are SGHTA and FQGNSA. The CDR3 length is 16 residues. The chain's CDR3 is CASSFRASGEWETQYF. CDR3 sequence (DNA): TGTGCCAGCAGCTTCCGCGCTTCCGGGGAGTGGGAGACCCAGTACTTC.

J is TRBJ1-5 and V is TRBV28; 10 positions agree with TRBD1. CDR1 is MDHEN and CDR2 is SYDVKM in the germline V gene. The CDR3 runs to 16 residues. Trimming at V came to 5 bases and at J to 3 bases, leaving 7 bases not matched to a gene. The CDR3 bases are TGTGCCAGCAGTCCCCTAGGACAGGGGGACAATCAGCCCCAGCATTTT. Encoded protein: CASSPLGQGDNQPQHF.